This T cell receptor (beta chain) was sequenced during a study of brain T cells in children with intractable seizures. Data came from immunoSEQ multiplex PCR; TCRdb stores just in-frame clones and leaves some out. Of hundreds of thousands of clones in the sample, over 90% were seen once. The CDR3 contains 14 residues. Trimming removed 4 bases from V and 2 bases from J, with 13 bases in between. Germline loops: CDR1 SGHNT, CDR2 YYREEE (reference sequence). Stated time point: blood from clinic visit 5 months post-surgery; TSC patient then seizure free. The sequences come from peripheral blood, collected 5 to 6 months after surgery. This clonotype originated in a boy under three years old with tuberous sclerosis and intractable seizures. The chain has TRBV5-4 and TRBJ2-7, with D perhaps TRBD1 or TRBD2 (5 bases each). CDR3 sequence: CASSPVGGAYEQYF. The CDR3 nucleotides are TGTGCCAGCAGCCCGGTTGGGGGTGCCTACGAGCAGTACTTC.